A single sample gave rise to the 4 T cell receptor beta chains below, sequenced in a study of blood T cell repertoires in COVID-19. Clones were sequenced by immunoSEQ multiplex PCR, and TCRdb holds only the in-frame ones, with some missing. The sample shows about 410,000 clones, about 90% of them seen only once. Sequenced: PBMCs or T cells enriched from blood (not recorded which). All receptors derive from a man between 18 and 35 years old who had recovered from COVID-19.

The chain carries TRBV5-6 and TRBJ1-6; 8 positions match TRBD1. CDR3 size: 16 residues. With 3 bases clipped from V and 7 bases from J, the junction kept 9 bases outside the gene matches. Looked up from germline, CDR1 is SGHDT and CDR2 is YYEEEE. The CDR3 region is CASSSGQGTFNSPLHF. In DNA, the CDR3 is TGTGCCAGCAGCTCCGGACAGGGTACTTTCAATTCACCCCTCCACTTT.

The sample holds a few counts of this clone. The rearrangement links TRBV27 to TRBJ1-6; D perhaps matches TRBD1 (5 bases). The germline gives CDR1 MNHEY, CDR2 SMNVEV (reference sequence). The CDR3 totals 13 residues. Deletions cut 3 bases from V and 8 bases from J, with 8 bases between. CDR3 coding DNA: TGTGCCAGCAGTTTGGGAGGGGATTCACCCCTCCACTTT. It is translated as CASSLGGDSPLHF.

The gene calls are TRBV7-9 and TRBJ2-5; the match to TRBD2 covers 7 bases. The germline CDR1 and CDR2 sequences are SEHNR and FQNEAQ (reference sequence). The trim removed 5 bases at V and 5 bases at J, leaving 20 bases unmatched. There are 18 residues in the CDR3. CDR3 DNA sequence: TGTGCCAGCAGCGCAGTAGGGTGGGGCGGGAGAATCACGGAGACCCAGTACTTC. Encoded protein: CASSAVGWGGRITETQYF.

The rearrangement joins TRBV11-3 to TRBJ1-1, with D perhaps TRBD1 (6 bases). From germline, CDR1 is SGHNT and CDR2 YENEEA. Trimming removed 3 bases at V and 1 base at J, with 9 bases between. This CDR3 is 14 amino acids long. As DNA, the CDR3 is TGTGCCAGCAGCTTGGCAGGGGCGAACACTGAAGCTTTCTTT. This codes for CASSLAGANTEAFF.